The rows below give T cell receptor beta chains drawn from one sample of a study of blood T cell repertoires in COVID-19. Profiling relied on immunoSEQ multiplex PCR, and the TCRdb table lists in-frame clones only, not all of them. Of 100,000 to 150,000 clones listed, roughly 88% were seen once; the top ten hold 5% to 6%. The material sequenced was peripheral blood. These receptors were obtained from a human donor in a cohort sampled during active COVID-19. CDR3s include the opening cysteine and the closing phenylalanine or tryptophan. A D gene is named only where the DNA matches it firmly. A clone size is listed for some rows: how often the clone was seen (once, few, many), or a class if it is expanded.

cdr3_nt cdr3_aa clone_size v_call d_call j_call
TGCGCCAGCAAGGCGACACCAAGCTCCTACGAGCAGTACTTC CASKATPSSYEQYF NA TRBV5-1 NA TRBJ2-7
TGTGCCACCAGCAGCCCTAGGGGTCTCCTACAAGAGACCCAGTACTTC CATSSPRGLLQETQYF NA TRBV15 NA TRBJ2-5
TGTGCCAGCAGTTTATCGGTAACAGGGAGCACCTACGAGCAGTACTTC CASSLSVTGSTYEQYF NA TRBV27 NA TRBJ2-7
TGTGCCAGCTCACCGACTAGCGGGAGGGCAGCCCACGAGCAGTACTTC CASSPTSGRAAHEQYF NA TRBV18 TRBD2 TRBJ2-7
TGTGCCAGCAGCTCCCCCATGCGAAGCGAAAACACCATATATTTT CASSSPMRSENTIYF NA TRBV11-2 NA TRBJ1-3
TGTGCCAGCAGTTCAGGGAACTATGGCTACACCTTC CASSSGNYGYTF NA TRBV5-6 NA TRBJ1-2
TGTGCCAGCAGCCTGGGACAGGGGTTCTATAATTCACCCCTCCACTTT CASSLGQGFYNSPLHF NA TRBV7-9 TRBD1 TRBJ1-6
TGTGCCAGCAGCCCCGGACAGGGCTACGAGCAGTACTTC CASSPGQGYEQYF NA TRBV11-2 TRBD1 TRBJ2-7
TGTGCCAGCAGCGCGACAGGGCTGGGGGGGGCCAACGTCCTGACTTTC CASSATGLGGANVLTF NA TRBV9 TRBD1 TRBJ2-6
TGTGCCAGCGGACTGGGCTACTACGAGCAGTACTTC CASGLGYYEQYF few TRBV28 NA TRBJ2-7
TGTGCCACCCACCAGGGGACGGGACAGCGCGAAAAACTGTTTTTT CATHQGTGQREKLFF NA TRBV28 TRBD1 TRBJ1-4
TGCGCCAGCAGCTTGACCCCGGGACAGGGGATTGACACTGAAGCTTTCTTT CASSLTPGQGIDTEAFF NA TRBV5-1 TRBD1 TRBJ1-1
TGTGCCAGCAGTGAACTACGGACAGGGGGCACTGAAGCTTTCTTT CASSELRTGGTEAFF NA TRBV25-1 TRBD1 TRBJ1-1
TGTGCCAGCAGCTTGGGAGAAAACACTGAAGCTTTCTTT CASSLGENTEAFF few TRBV7-9 NA TRBJ1-1
TGTGCCAGCAGTTATACCGGGACTCCAAAACCAGATACGCAGTATTTT CASSYTGTPKPDTQYF NA TRBV7-2 NA TRBJ2-3
TGCAGTGCTAGAGAACAGTACGAGCAGTACTTC CSAREQYEQYF NA TRBV20-1 NA TRBJ2-7
TGTGCCAGCAGCTTAGAAGGGGGAGTGGAGTATCAGCCCCAGCATTTT CASSLEGGVEYQPQHF NA TRBV7-2 NA TRBJ1-5
TGTGCCAGCAGCTTGGGGGGTAGGCAAGAGACCCAGTACTTC CASSLGGRQETQYF once TRBV7-9 NA TRBJ2-5
TGCGCCAGCAGCTTGGACCGGGATGGCGGTACTAGCACAGATACGCAGTATTTT CASSLDRDGGTSTDTQYF NA TRBV5-1 NA TRBJ2-3
TGTGCCAGCAGCTTGCGCGCGGGGGGCGGGGAGCTGTTTTTT CASSLRAGGGELFF NA TRBV5-5 TRBD2 TRBJ2-2
TGCGCCAGCAGCACCCGAGACAGGGTAGATTCACCCCTCCACTTT CASSTRDRVDSPLHF NA TRBV5-1 TRBD1 TRBJ1-6
TGTGCCAGCAGCAAAGGAGGTGACAACTATGGCTACACCTTC CASSKGGDNYGYTF NA TRBV21-1 NA TRBJ1-2
TGTGCCAGCTCACGAACAGGAACAAACTATGGCTACACCTTC CASSRTGTNYGYTF once TRBV18 NA TRBJ1-2
TGTGCCAGCAGCCGACAGGGAGGATCCTACGAGCAGTACTTC CASSRQGGSYEQYF once TRBV11-2 NA TRBJ2-7
TGTGCCAGCAGTGAAAGGAACAGGGTCGAATGGGGCTATGGCTACACCTTC CASSERNRVEWGYGYTF NA TRBV6-1 NA TRBJ1-2
TGTGCCAGCAGCGAGAGGGGGGGCAGAGAGGCTTTCTTT CASSERGGREAFF NA TRBV7-8 NA TRBJ1-1
TGTGCCAGCAGCATTGGGACTAGCGGGACCGGGGAGCTGTTTTTT CASSIGTSGTGELFF NA TRBV7-9 TRBD2 TRBJ2-2
TGTGCCAGCAGCTTAACTGGGACTGGAGTCAATGAGCAGTTCTTC CASSLTGTGVNEQFF NA TRBV13 NA TRBJ2-1
TGTGCCATCCTAGCGGGAGGGCCAGTCGGTACGCAGTATTTT CAILAGGPVGTQYF NA TRBV10-3 TRBD2 TRBJ2-3
TGTGCCAGCAGGAGTGAACGAGGAATTAATTCACCCCTCCACTTT CASRSERGINSPLHF NA TRBV6-5 NA TRBJ1-6
TGTGCCATCCGGAGGGGCGGGAGGCATTCAGATACGCAGTATTTT CAIRRGGRHSDTQYF NA TRBV10-3 TRBD2 TRBJ2-3
TGTGCCACCACCCTGGACAGGGGCCCCACAGATACGCAGTATTTT CATTLDRGPTDTQYF NA TRBV15 TRBD1 TRBJ2-3
TGTGCCAGCAGCTTAGTAACACATGAGCAGTTCTTC CASSLVTHEQFF NA TRBV7-6 NA TRBJ2-1
TGTGCCAGCAGTTTGGGGGCTGAGACTGAAGCTTTCTTT CASSLGAETEAFF NA TRBV27 NA TRBJ1-1
TGTGCCAGCAGTTCGGGCAATCAGCCCCAGCATTTT CASSSGNQPQHF NA TRBV27 NA TRBJ1-5